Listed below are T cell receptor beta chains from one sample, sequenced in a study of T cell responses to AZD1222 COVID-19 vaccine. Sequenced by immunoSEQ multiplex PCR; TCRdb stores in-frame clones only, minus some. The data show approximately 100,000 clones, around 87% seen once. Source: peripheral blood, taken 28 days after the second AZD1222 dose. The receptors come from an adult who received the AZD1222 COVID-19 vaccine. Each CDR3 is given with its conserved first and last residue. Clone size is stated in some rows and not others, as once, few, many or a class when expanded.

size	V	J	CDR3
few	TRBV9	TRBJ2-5	CASSEGGYQETQYF
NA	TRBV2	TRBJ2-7	CASSEEVVSYEQYF
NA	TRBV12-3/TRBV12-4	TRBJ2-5	CASTPRGRETQYF
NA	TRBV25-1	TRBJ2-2	CASSTGGTGGRDGELFF
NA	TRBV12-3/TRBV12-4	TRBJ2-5	CASSFAWLAQYF
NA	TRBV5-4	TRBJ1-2	CASSLEAPGRYGYTF
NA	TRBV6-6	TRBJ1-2	CAGSYLSGGYGYTF
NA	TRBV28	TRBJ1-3	CASSSTGTGSGNTIYF
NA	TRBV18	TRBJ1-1	CASSPPLGTTEAFF
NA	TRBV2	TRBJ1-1	CATYSGRTGRGKTEAFF
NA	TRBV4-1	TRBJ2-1	CASSSGPVSRYNEQFF
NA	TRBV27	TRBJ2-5	CASSLGPLLAETQYF
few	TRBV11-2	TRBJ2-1	CASSLGFRGRGRYNEQFF
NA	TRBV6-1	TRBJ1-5	CASSGSLVQGKNQPQHF
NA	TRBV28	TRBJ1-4	CASSTTGFYEKLFF
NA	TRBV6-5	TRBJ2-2	CASFPGTTNTGELFF
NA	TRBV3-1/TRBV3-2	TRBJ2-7	CASSQLDTYEQYF
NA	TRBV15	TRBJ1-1	CATSREGASTEAFF
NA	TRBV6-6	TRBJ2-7	CASSVAGLAYEQYF
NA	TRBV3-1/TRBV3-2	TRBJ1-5	CASSQDGSPNQPQHF
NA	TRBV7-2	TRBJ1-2	CASSPIGQGSYGYTF
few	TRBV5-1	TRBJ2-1	CASSSGTGGRPFF
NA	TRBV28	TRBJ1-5	CATQGTGNQPQHF
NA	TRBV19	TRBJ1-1	CASSIGPRRGTEAFF
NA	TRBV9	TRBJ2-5	CASSVGGQETQYF
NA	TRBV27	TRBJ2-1	CASSPLGLAGQYNEQFF
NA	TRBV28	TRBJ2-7	CASSFSGRAYEQYF
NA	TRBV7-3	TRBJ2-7	CASSALLLQEQYF
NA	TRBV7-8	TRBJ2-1	CASSSGTGGFAEQFF
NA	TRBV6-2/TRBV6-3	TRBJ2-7	CASSYSGPASYEQYF
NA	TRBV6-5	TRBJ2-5	CASRRTAQETQYF
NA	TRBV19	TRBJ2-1	CASSIQVGSYNEQFF
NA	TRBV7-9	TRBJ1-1	CASDTFTSMNTEAFF
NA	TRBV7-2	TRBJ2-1	CASSLGVNNEQFF
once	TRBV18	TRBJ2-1	CASSPPQGRGYNEQFF
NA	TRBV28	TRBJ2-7	CASSSPGIGQYF
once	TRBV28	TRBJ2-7	CASRGDRGSWNLQYF
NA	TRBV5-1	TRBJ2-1	CASSLGVTGNEQFF
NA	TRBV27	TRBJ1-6	CASSFRGGNSPLHF
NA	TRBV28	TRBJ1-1	CASSKGHPNTEAFF
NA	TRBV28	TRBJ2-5	CASSFSGEETQYF
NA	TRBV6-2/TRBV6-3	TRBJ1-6	CASSYGALASPLHF
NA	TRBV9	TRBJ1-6	CASSSRTGERSPLHF
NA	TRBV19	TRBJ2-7	CASSIGAESSYEQYF
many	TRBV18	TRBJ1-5	CASSPWGAGQPQHF
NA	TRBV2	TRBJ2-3	CASSGGIGDTQYF
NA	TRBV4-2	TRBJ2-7	CASSPRALAGRLDEQYF
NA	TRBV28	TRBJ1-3	CASSLGGSGNTIYF
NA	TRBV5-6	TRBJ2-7	CASSLAEGLGYEQYF